This T cell receptor (beta chain) appears in the sequencing data of a study of blood T cell repertoires in COVID-19. Study at large: Collection of acute and convalescent COVID-19 samples took place in the United States, Italy and Spain. Sources were T cells, B-cell-depleted T cells, or PBMCs; the material itself was cDNA or gDNA.

Data came from immunoSEQ multiplex PCR; TCRdb stores just in-frame clones and leaves some out. Here the sample spans some 510,000 clones, approximately 87% being singletons. The CDR3 is made up of 16 amino acids. Trimming stripped 0 bases from V and 2 bases from J, with 11 bases between. CDR1 and CDR2 from the germline V gene are LGHNA and YSLEER. Cohort 3 recovery required two negative PCRs, clearance, or symptom resolution. Sequenced: PBMCs or T cells enriched from blood (not recorded which). This TCR was recovered from a woman between 40 and 55 years old who had recovered from COVID-19. J is TRBJ1-3 and V is TRBV4-3; maybe TRBD1 (5 bases). This chain's CDR3 is CASSQEGGRTGNTIYF. DNA of the CDR3: TGCGCCAGCAGCCAAGAGGGGGGGAGGACTGGAAACACCATATATTTT.